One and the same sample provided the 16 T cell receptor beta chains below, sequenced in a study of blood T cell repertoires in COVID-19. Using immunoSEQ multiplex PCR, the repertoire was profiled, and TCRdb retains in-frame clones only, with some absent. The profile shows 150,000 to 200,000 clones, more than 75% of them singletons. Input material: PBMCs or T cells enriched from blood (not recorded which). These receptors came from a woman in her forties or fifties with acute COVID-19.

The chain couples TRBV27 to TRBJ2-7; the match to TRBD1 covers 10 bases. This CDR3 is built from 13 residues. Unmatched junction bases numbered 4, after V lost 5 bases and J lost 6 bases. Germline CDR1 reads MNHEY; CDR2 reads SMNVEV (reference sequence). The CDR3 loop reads CASSPGQGPEQYV. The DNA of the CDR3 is TGTGCCAGCAGTCCGGGACAGGGGCCCGAGCAGTACGTC.

The CDR3 DNA is TGTGCCAGCAGCATGCGGGACAGGAGATACAATGAGCAGTTCTTC. Protein product: CASSMRDRRYNEQFF. The chain recombines TRBV7-8 with TRBJ2-1; 8 nucleotides line up with TRBD1. Germline loops: CDR1 SGHVS, CDR2 FQNEAQ. This CDR3 contains 15 residues. V lost 5 bases to trimming and J lost 4 bases; unmatched junction nucleotides: 7.

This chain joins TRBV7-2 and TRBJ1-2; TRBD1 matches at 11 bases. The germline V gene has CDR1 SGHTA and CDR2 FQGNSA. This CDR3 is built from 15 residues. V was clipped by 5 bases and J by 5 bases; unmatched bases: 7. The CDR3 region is CASSQRDRGYYGYTF. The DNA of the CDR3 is TGTGCCAGCAGCCAACGGGACAGGGGGTATTATGGCTACACCTTC.

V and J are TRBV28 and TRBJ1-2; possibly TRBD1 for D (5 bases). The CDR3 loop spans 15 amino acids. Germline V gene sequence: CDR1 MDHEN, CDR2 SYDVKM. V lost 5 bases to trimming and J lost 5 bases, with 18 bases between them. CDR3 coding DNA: TGTGCCAGCAGTCCTTTGACTTGGGAGGGGTATGGCTACACCTTC. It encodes CASSPLTWEGYGYTF.

The DNA for the CDR3 is TGCGCCAGCAGCTCCTTGACTAGCGGGGCCTACAATGAGCAGTTCTTC. This codes for CASSSLTSGAYNEQFF. This rearrangement joins TRBV5-1 to TRBJ2-1; 11 bases fit TRBD2. V lost 3 bases to trimming and J lost 2 bases; unmatched junction nucleotides: 4. Germline CDR1 and CDR2: SGHRS and YFSETQ. The CDR3 sequence is 16 residues long.

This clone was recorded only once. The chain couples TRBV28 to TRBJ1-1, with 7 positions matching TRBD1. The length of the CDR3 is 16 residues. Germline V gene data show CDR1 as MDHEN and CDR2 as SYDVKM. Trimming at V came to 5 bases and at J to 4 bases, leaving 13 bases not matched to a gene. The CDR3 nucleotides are TGTGCCAGCAGTCCCCCCGACAGGGTGGGGGCCACTGAAGCTTTCTTT. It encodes CASSPPDRVGATEAFF.

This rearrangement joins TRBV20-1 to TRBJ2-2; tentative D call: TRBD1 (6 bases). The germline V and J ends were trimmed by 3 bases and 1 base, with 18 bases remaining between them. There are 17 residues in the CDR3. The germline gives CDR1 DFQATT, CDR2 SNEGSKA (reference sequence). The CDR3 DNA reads TGCAGTGCTAGTGCCAGGGAAGAACAGGGGAACACCGGGGAGCTGTTTTTT. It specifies CSASAREEQGNTGELFF.

The CDR3 spells CASRGQGGITGELFF. For the CDR3, the DNA is TGTGCCAGCAGGGGACAGGGGGGGATCACCGGGGAGCTGTTTTTT. The rearrangement links TRBV2 to TRBJ2-2; 11 nucleotides align to TRBD1. Looked up from germline, CDR1 is SNHLY and CDR2 is FYNNEI. Trimming removed 6 bases from V and 4 bases from J; junction bases left unmatched: 4. This CDR3 has 15 amino acids.

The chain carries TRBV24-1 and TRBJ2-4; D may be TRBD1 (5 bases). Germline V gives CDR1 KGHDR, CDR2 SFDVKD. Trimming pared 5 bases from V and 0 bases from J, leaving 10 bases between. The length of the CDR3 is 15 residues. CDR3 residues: CATSGWGEAKNIQYF. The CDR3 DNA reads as TGTGCCACCAGTGGGTGGGGCGAAGCCAAAAACATTCAGTACTTC.

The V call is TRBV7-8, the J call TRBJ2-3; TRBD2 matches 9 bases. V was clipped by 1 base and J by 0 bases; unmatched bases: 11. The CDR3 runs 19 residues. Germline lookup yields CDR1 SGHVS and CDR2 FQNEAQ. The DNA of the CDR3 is TGTGCCAGCAGCTTAGTAATTGCGGGGGGGAGTCTTAGCACAGATACGCAGTATTTT. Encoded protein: CASSLVIAGGSLSTDTQYF. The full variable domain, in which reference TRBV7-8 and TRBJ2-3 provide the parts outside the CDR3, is GAGVSQSPRYKVAKRGQDVALRCDPISGHVSLFWYQQALGQGPEFLTYFQNEAQLDKSGLPSDRFFAERPEGSVSTLKIQRTQQEDSAVYLCASSLVIAGGSLSTDTQYFGPGTRLTVL.

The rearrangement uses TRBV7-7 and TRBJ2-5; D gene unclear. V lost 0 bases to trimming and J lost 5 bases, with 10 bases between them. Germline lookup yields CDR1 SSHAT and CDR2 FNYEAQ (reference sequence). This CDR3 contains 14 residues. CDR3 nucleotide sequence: TGTGCCAGCAGCTTAGCCCTAGTTGGCGAGACCCAGTACTTC. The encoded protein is CASSLALVGETQYF. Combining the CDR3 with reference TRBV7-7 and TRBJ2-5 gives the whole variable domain GAGVSQSPRYKVTKRGQDVTLRCDPISSHATLYWYQQALGQGPEFLTYFNYEAQPDKSGLPSDRFSAERPEGSISTLTIQRTEQRDSAMYRCASSLALVGETQYFGPGTRLLVL.

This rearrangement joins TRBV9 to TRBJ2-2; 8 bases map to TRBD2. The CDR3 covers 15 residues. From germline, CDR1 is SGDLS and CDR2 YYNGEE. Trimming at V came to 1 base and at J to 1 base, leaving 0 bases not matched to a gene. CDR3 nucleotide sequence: TGTGCCAGCAGCGTAACTAGCGGGAACACCGGGGAGCTGTTTTTT. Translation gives CASSVTSGNTGELFF.

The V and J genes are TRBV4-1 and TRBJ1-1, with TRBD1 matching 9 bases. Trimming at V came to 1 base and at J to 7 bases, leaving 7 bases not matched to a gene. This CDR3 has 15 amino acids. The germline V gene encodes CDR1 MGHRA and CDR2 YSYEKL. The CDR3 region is CASSQADRGMGEAFF. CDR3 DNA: TGCGCCAGCAGCCAAGCGGACAGGGGTATGGGTGAAGCTTTCTTT.

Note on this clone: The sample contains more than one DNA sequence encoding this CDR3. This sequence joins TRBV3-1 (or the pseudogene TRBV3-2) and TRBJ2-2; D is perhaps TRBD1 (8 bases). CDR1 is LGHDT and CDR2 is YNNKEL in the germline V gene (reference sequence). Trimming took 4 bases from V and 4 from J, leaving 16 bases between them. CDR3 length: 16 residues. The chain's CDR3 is CASSLRTGRVTGELFF. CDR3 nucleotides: TGTGCCAGCAGCCTCCGGACAGGGAGGGTCACCGGGGAGCTGTTTTTT.

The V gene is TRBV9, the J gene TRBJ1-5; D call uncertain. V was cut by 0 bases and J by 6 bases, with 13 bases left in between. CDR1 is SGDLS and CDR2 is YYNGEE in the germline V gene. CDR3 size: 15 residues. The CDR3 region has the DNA TGTGCCAGCAGCGTAGGGGCCGTGATCGGTCAGCCCCAGCATTTT. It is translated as CASSVGAVIGQPQHF. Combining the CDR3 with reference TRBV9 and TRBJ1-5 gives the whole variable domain DSGVTQTPKHLITATGQRVTLRCSPRSGDLSVYWYQQSLDQGLQFLIQYYNGEERAKGNILERFSAQQFPDLHSELNLSSLELGDSALYFCASSVGAVIGQPQHFGDGTRLSIL.

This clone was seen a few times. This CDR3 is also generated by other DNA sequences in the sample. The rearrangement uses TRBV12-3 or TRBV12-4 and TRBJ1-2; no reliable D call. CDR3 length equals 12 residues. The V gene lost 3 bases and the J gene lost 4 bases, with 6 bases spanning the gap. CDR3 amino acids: CASSFGSYGYTF. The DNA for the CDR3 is TGTGCCAGCAGTTTTGGCAGCTATGGCTACACCTTC.